Listed below are T cell receptor beta chains from one sample, sequenced in a study of naive CD8 T cells in extremely preterm neonates. TCRdb's copy holds only in-frame clones and misses some; the assay was immunoSEQ multiplex PCR. The data hold 7,400 or so clones, with about 98% observed a single time. The sample was naive CD8+ T cells from cord blood. These receptors were collected from a newborn in good health. The CDR3 runs from the conserved cysteine through the conserved F or W. The D gene is left open where the match is weak. Not every row has a clone size; where given, it reads once, few, many or a size class.

cdr3_nt	cdr3_aa	clone_size	d_call	j_call	v_call
TGTGCCAGCAGTTACTCCGACCGGCGGGGCAATGAGCAGTTCTTC	CASSYSDRRGNEQFF	.	.	TRBJ2-1	TRBV6-5
TGTGCCAGCAGCTTAGCTAGCGGGGGGGCCTACGAGCAGTACTTC	CASSLASGGAYEQYF	.	TRBD2	TRBJ2-7	TRBV7-2
TGTGCCAGCAGTTCTCAGCCAACAGGACGGGTTTCCGAGCAGTACTTC	CASSSQPTGRVSEQYF	.	.	TRBJ2-7	TRBV27
TGTGCTAGTGGTTTGGTACTAAGCGGGGGGGCCTACAATGAGCAGTTCTTC	CASGLVLSGGAYNEQFF	.	TRBD2	TRBJ2-1	TRBV12-5
TGTGCCAGCAGTGAACGGGGGGCCAATCAGCCCCAGCATTTT	CASSERGANQPQHF	.	.	TRBJ1-5	TRBV2
TGTGCCAGCAGCCAAGGTGGGGGCGGTAATTCACCCCTCCACTTT	CASSQGGGGNSPLHF	.	.	TRBJ1-6	TRBV4-2
TGTGCCTGGAGTGTACACAGGGGGGTCCTCTACGAGCAGTACTTC	CAWSVHRGVLYEQYF	.	TRBD1	TRBJ2-7	TRBV30
TGTGCCAGCAGTGGAGGATATAGCAATCAGCCCCAGCATTTT	CASSGGYSNQPQHF	.	.	TRBJ1-5	TRBV27
TGCGCCAGCACCGCGGGGGGGCAGACGGACGAGCAGTACTTC	CASTAGGQTDEQYF	.	TRBD2	TRBJ2-7	TRBV5-1
TGTGCCAGCAGTTTAATCAGCGATTCCTACAATGAGCAGTTCTTC	CASSLISDSYNEQFF	.	.	TRBJ2-1	TRBV27
TGCGCCAGCAGCCAAGATATGGGGACAGGTGATTCACCCCTCCACTTT	CASSQDMGTGDSPLHF	.	TRBD1	TRBJ1-6	TRBV4-1
TGCGCCAGCAGTCTAGCGCCCTACGAGCAGTACTTC	CASSLAPYEQYF	.	.	TRBJ2-7	TRBV10-2
TGTGCCAGCAGCCCCGGACTCACTGGGGCCAACGTCCTGACTTTC	CASSPGLTGANVLTF	.	.	TRBJ2-6	TRBV6-5
TGTGCCAGCAGTTACGGGACTGACTACGAGCAGTACTTC	CASSYGTDYEQYF	.	.	TRBJ2-7	TRBV6-5
TGTGCCAGCAGCGTAGGTGGGGGGGTAGAAAACATTCAGTACTTC	CASSVGGGVENIQYF	.	TRBD2	TRBJ2-4	TRBV9
TGTGCCAGTAGTATAGGGGGGCTAGCGGGGGTCTCTACTCACAATGAGCAGTTCTTC	CASSIGGLAGVSTHNEQFF	.	TRBD2	TRBJ2-1	TRBV19
TGTGCCAGCAGTTACGGGGCGGGGGGGGGATACAATGAGCAGTTCTTC	CASSYGAGGGYNEQFF	.	TRBD2	TRBJ2-1	TRBV6-5
TGTGCCAGCAGCCCGGAGGCGGAAGGCCACGAGCAGTACTTC	CASSPEAEGHEQYF	once	.	TRBJ2-7	TRBV5-4
TGCGCCAGCAGCCAAACTACAGGGGGCACTGAAGCTTTCTTT	CASSQTTGGTEAFF	.	TRBD1	TRBJ1-1	TRBV4-1
TGCGCCAGCAGCCCCGGGACAGGGGGCGAGACCCAGTACTTC	CASSPGTGGETQYF	.	TRBD1	TRBJ2-5	TRBV4-3
TGTGCCTGGAGCCACACAGATACGCAGTATTTT	CAWSHTDTQYF	once	.	TRBJ2-3	TRBV30
TGTGCCACCAGCACCCCTGAGGGGGGGTTAGAGACCCAGTACTTC	CATSTPEGGLETQYF	.	.	TRBJ2-5	TRBV15